What follows are 7 T cell receptor beta chains derived from one specimen sequenced in a study of early T cells in non-severe SARS-CoV-2 infection. One entry per CDR3 protein results from TCRdb running MiXCR on the 5' RACE reads. The sample has about 83,000 distinct CDR3 sequences, 11% to 15% seen once. Sequenced sample: whole blood. Receptors originate from an adult who was a healthcare worker with PCR-confirmed SARS-CoV-2 infection or an uninfected control (not recorded which).

This clonotype has only a few counts. The V and J genes are TRBV7-2 and TRBJ2-3; unclear D gene. CDR3 length equals 14 residues. Germline values: CDR1 SGHTA, CDR2 FQGNSA. V was clipped by 3 bases and J by 0 bases, with 7 bases between them. CDR3 in amino acids: CASSFFFSTDTQYF. In nucleotides, the CDR3 is TGTGCCAGCAGCTTTTTCTTTAGCACAGATACGCAGTATTTT. Combining the CDR3 with reference TRBV7-2 and TRBJ2-3 gives the whole variable domain GAGVSQSPSNKVTEKGKDVELRCDPISGHTALYWYRQSLGQGLEFLIYFQGNSAPDKSGLPSDRFSAERTGGSVSTLTIQRTQQEDSAVYLCASSFFFSTDTQYFGPGTRLTVL.

This clonotype was seen a few times. The chain is built from TRBV7-8 and TRBJ1-1; D remains ambiguous. From germline, CDR1 is SGHVS and CDR2 FQNEAQ. Trimming stripped 2 bases from V and 4 bases from J, with 14 bases between. The CDR3 is 15 amino acids. Here the CDR3 reads CASSLSGRWSTEAFF. The CDR3 DNA reads as TGTGCCAGCAGCTTATCAGGCCGATGGAGCACTGAAGCTTTCTTT.

This clonotype was observed at least ten times. CDR3 protein: CASSPYPGSSVEQFF. CDR3 DNA: TGTGCCAGCAGCCCCTACCCCGGATCGAGCGTTGAGCAGTTCTTC. The chain uses TRBV11-2 and TRBJ2-1; D not certain. The germline V gene encodes CDR1 SGHAT and CDR2 FQNNGV. Between the trimmed V and J ends, which lost 5 bases and 9 bases, there was a span of 20 bases. The CDR3 length is 15 residues.

The table lists this clonotype with a few counts. The chain combines TRBV7-6 with TRBJ2-7, with D possibly TRBD2 on 5 matching bases. CDR1 SGHVS and CDR2 FNYEAQ come from the germline V gene. V was cut by 1 base and J by 2 bases, with 12 bases left in between. CDR3 length equals 15 residues. The CDR3: CASSLGRGSPYEQYF. CDR3 nucleotides: TGTGCCAGCAGCTTAGGACGGGGAAGTCCCTACGAGCAGTACTTC.

This clonotype has a count of ten or more. This chain joins TRBV11-2 and TRBJ2-7; TRBD1 matches at 9 bases. After removal of 5 bases from V and 3 bases from J, the junction contained 11 bases not matched to a gene. This CDR3 contains 16 residues. Germline CDR1 SGHAT, CDR2 FQNNGV. CDR3 DNA: TGTGCCAGCAGCCAAGGGACAGGGATTCTTCTCTACGAGCAGTACTTC. Its translation is CASSQGTGILLYEQYF.

In its sample, this clonotype was seen a few times. The V call is TRBV5-5, the J call TRBJ2-7; D gene uncertain. With 2 bases removed from V and 4 bases from J, the gap between germline ends came to 10 bases. Germline values: CDR1 SGHKS, CDR2 YYEKEE (reference sequence). This CDR3 spans 13 amino acids. The CDR3 protein is CASSFITGYEQYF. The CDR3 DNA reads as TGTGCCAGCAGCTTTATAACTGGGTACGAGCAGTACTTC.

This clonotype was observed at least ten times. V is TRBV5-6 and J is TRBJ1-6; 9 bases map to TRBD1. Trimming took 2 bases from V and 5 from J; bases not matched to a gene: 2. The CDR3 loop spans 15 amino acids. The germline V gene has CDR1 SGHDT and CDR2 YYEEEE. The chain's CDR3 is CASSFGDRDNSPLHF. The CDR3 DNA is TGTGCCAGCAGCTTTGGGGACAGGGATAATTCACCCCTCCACTTT.